Below, one TCR beta chain is given with its context. Trimming took off 5 bases at V and 2 bases at J, with 19 bases between the two ends. Germline CDR1 is MGHRA and CDR2 is YSYEKL. The CDR3 covers 18 residues. Starting material of 400 to 600 ng total RNA yielded TCR beta cDNA via a constant-region primer. Generation of the TCR beta libraries relied on three nested multiplex PCR rounds using slightly modified ARM-PCR. For around 9 cycles apiece, the opening two PCR rounds ran with TRBV1-TRBV30 forward primers and a C-beta reverse primer. From the multiplex PCR reads, TCRdb called clonotypes with MiXCR, one entry per CDR3 protein. The sample carries around 100,000 distinct CDR3 sequences, about 67% recorded once. This entry is derived from a study of tumor-infiltrating lymphocytes in primary liver carcinoma. Co-extraction yielded RNA and DNA from around 20-30 mg of unsorted bulk tissue.

This chain joins TRBV4-1 and TRBJ2-6, with D possibly matching TRBD2 (6 bases). Specimen: liver tumor tissue from sampling region 2. As to subset: tumor region T2, inferior pole. The TCR originated in a woman aged 60 to 75 with primary liver carcinoma and hepatitis B virus infection. CDR3 protein: CASSEGGGKTTGANVLTF. CDR3 nucleotides: TGCGCCAGCAGCGAAGGTGGGGGGAAAACCACTGGGGCCAACGTCCTGACTTTC.